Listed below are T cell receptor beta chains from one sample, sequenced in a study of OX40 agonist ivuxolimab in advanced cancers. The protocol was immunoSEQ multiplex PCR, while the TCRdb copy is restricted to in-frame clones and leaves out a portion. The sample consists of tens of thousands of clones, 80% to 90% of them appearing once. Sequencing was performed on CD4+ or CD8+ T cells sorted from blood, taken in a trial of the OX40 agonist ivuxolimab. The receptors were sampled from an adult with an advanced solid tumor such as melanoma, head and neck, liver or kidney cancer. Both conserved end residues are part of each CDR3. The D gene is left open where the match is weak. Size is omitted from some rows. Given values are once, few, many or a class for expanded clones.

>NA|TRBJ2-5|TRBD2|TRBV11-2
CASSSLTGGLQETQYF
TGTGCCAGCAGCTCCCTTACGGGAGGCCTCCAAGAGACCCAGTACTTC
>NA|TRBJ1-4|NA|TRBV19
CASRLSLLGHEKLFF
TGTGCCAGTAGATTGAGCCTTCTGGGGCATGAAAAACTGTTTTTT
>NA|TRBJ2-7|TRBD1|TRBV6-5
CASSDRDRGSYEQYF
TGTGCCAGCAGCGACCGGGACAGGGGTTCCTACGAGCAGTACTTC
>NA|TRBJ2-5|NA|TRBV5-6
CASSLAGVETQYF
TGTGCCAGCAGCTTGGCAGGGGTCGAGACCCAGTACTTC
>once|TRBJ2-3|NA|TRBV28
CASRTEGDTQYF
TGTGCCAGCAGGACTGAGGGGGATACGCAGTATTTT
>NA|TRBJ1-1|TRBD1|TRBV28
CASSPPGTGDPSTEAFF
TGTGCCAGCAGTCCTCCCGGGACAGGGGATCCAAGCACTGAAGCTTTCTTT
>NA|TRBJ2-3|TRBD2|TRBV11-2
CASSLASGSTDTQYF
TGTGCCAGCAGCTTAGCTAGCGGGAGTACAGATACGCAGTATTTT
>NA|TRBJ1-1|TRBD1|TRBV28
CASSLPITGGRGNTEAFF
TGTGCCAGCAGTTTACCTATCACAGGGGGAAGGGGGAACACTGAAGCTTTCTTT
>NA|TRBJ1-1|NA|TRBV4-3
CASSQDSRGTEAFF
TGCGCCAGCAGCCAAGATTCCAGGGGCACTGAAGCTTTCTTT
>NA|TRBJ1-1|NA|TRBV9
CASTLEGTVNTEAFF
TGTGCCAGCACCCTAGAGGGGACGGTGAACACTGAAGCTTTCTTT
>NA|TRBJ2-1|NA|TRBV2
CASREEREKNEQFF
TGTGCCAGCAGGGAGGAGAGGGAAAAGAATGAGCAGTTCTTC
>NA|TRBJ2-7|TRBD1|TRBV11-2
CASSQGQGASEQYF
TGTGCCAGCAGCCAAGGACAGGGGGCAAGCGAGCAGTACTTC
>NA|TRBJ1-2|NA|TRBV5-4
CASSWDANYGYTF
TGTGCCAGCAGCTGGGACGCTAACTATGGCTACACCTTC
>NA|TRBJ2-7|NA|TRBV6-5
CASSYSAVPLEQYF
TGTGCCAGCAGTTACTCGGCAGTTCCCCTCGAGCAGTACTTC
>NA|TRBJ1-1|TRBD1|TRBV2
CASSPDRANTEAFF
TGTGCCAGCAGTCCTGACAGGGCGAACACTGAAGCTTTCTTT
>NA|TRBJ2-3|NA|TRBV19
CASSIAGLGTDTQYF
TGTGCCAGTAGTATAGCTGGCTTGGGCACAGATACGCAGTATTTT
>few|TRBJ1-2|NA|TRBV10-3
CAISVSAYYGYTF
TGTGCCATCAGTGTTTCGGCCTACTATGGCTACACCTTC
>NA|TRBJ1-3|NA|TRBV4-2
CASSQSPGNTIYF
TGTGCCAGCAGCCAATCCCCAGGAAACACCATATATTTT
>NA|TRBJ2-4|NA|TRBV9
CASSVDSGEDIQYF
TGTGCCAGCAGCGTAGATAGCGGAGAAGACATTCAGTACTTC
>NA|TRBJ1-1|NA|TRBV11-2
CASSSPRSAEAFF
TGTGCCAGCAGCTCACCCAGGAGCGCTGAAGCTTTCTTT
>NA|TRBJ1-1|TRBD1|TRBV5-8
CASSRRTGGNTEAFF
TGTGCCAGCAGCAGGCGGACAGGGGGGAACACTGAAGCTTTCTTT
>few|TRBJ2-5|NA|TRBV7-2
CASSFLSTLETQYF
TGTGCCAGCAGCTTCCTTAGTACGTTAGAGACCCAGTACTTC
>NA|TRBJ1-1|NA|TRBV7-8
CASSPEGTVNTEAFF
TGTGCCAGCAGCCCGGAGGGGACCGTGAACACTGAAGCTTTCTTT
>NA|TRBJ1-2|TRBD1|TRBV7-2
CASSFLTGNSNYGYTF
TGTGCCAGCAGCTTCCTGACAGGGAACTCTAACTATGGCTACACCTTC
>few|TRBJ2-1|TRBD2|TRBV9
CASSVGGRANEQFF
TGTGCCAGCAGCGTAGGCGGGAGGGCCAATGAGCAGTTCTTC